One sample yielded the 4 T cell receptor beta chains listed below, sequenced in a study of regulatory T cells in long-lasting Graves disease (dated by TCRdb to the early 2020s). The sample's time point label, in plain terms: persistent/refractory GD, antithyroid drugs over 5 years with positive TRAb. RNA was extracted from PBMCs in TRIzol for both TCR sequencing and RNA sequencing. The library relied on multiplex PCR. Sequencing used an Illumina HiSeq 4000. To build TCR beta libraries, CDR3 regions were amplified by Arm-PCR using iRepertoire HTBI primers. The public reads were reanalyzed by TCRdb: fastp trimming at Q25, MiXCR alignment, in-frame beta chains only. All rows with the same CDR3 protein become a single entry with the most common DNA and genes. This sample holds roughly 400,000 distinct CDR3 sequences; under 25% were observed only once. More than 20% of the sample comes from the top ten.

The material was peripheral blood mononuclear cells (PBMCs), obtained when the disease was refractory, from a patient treated with antithyroid drugs. These TCRs come from a female donor with Graves disease.

This clonotype is a singleton in its sample. The chain recombines TRBV11-2 with TRBJ2-5; D may be TRBD2 (5 bases). TRBJ2-1 explains the end of the DNA better; the J call may be wrong. The CDR3 is made up of 14 amino acids. Germline-derived CDR1 and CDR2 are SGHAT and FQNNGV. The CDR3 DNA follows: TGTGCCAGCAGCTTATTCGGATGGGAGAATGAGCAGTTCTTC. It translates to CASSLFGWENEQFF.

This clonotype has more than one count but fewer than ten. The rearrangement uses TRBV28 and TRBJ1-5, with TRBD1 identical over 8 bases. The CDR3 has 18 residues. Germline lookup yields CDR1 MDHEN and CDR2 SYDVKM. V lost 3 bases, J lost 6 bases, and 16 bases stayed unmatched. This CDR3 reads CASSFINTGGSVGQPQHF. CDR3 nucleotides: TGTGCCAGCAGTTTTATTAATACAGGGGGATCTGTGGGTCAGCCCCAGCATTTT.

The chain recombines TRBV6-2 or TRBV6-3 with TRBJ2-2; D is perhaps TRBD1 (5 bases). The V end was cut by 7 bases, the J end by 1 base, with 13 bases between. The CDR3 has 15 residues. Germline CDR1 reads MNHEY; CDR2 reads SVGEGT. The CDR3 spells CASTPGDRNTGELFF. CDR3 nucleotide sequence: TGTGCCAGCACCCCCGGAGACAGGAACACCGGGGAGCTGTTTTTT.

This clonotype came up a few times. The genes are TRBV30 and TRBJ1-2; D might be TRBD1 (6 bases). With 0 bases removed from V and 9 bases from J, the gap between germline ends came to 20 bases. The V gene's germline CDR1 is GTSNPN and CDR2 SVGIG (reference sequence). The CDR3 length is 15 residues. As DNA, the CDR3 is TGTGCCTGGAGTGTACTCTTGGGGGGCGCCGGGAGCTACACCTTC. Amino acids: CAWSVLLGGAGSYTF.